There are many counts of the clone carrying this TCR beta chain. The data are from a study of T cells in Graves' hyperthyroidism and ophthalmopathy. The V gene end was trimmed by 5 bases and the J gene end by 5 bases; junction bases not matched to a gene: 11. This CDR3 is 14 amino acids long. The germline V gene has CDR1 DFQATT and CDR2 SNEGSKA (reference sequence). TCR beta CDR3 regions were amplified from RNA transcripts. Using the HTBI primer set, a first-round RT-PCR was run on the TCR CDR3. TCRdb re-derived calls from the multiplex PCR reads in MiXCR, one entry per CDR3 protein. Seen here are 300,000 to 350,000 distinct CDR3 sequences, about a sixth observed once, and the top ten hold 15% to 17%.

The chain joins TRBV20-1 to TRBJ2-7; TRBD2 matches at 8 bases. The specimen sequenced was blood. The sequence was collected from a woman aged 40 to 49 with Graves' ophthalmopathy. CDR3 in DNA: TGCAGTGCTCGGAAGGGACTAGTTCAGCACGAGCAGTACTTC. Translating it yields CSARKGLVQHEQYF.